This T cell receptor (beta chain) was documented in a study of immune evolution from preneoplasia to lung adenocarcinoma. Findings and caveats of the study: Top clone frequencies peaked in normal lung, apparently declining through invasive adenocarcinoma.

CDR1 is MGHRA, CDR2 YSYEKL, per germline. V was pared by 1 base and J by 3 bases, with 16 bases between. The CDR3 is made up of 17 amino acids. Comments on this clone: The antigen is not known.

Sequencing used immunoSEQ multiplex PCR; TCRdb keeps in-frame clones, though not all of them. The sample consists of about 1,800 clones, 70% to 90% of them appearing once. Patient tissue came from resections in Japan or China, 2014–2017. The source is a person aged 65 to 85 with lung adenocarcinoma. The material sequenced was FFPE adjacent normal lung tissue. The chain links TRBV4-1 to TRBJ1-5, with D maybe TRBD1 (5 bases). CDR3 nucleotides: TGCGCCAGCAGCCAAGTGGATGGTGGGGGATACAATCAGCCCCAGCATTTT. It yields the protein CASSQVDGGGYNQPQHF.